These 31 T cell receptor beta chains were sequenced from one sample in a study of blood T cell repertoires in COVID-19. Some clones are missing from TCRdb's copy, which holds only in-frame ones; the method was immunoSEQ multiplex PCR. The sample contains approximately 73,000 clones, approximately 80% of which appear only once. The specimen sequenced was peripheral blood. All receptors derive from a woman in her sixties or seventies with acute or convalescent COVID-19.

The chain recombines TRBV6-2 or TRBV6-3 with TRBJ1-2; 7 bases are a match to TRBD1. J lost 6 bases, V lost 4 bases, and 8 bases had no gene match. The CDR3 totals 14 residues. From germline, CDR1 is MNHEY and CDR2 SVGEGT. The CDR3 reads CASSWEGGGHGYTF. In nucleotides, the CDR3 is TGTGCCAGCAGTTGGGAAGGGGGCGGACATGGCTACACCTTC.

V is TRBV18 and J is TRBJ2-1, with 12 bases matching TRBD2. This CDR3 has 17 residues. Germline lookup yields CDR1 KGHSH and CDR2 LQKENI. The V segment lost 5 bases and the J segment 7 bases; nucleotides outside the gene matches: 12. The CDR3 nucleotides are TGTGCCAGCTCAACCTACCTTCTAGCGGGAGGGCCGAATGAGCAGTTCTTC. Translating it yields CASSTYLLAGGPNEQFF.

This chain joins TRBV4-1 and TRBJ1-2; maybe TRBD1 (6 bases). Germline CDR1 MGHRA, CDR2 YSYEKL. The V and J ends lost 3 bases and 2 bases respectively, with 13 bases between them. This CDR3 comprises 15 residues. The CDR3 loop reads CASSQSTGWNYGYTF. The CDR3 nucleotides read TGCGCCAGCAGCCAGTCGACAGGCTGGAACTATGGCTACACCTTC.

In DNA, the CDR3 is TGTGCCAGCAGTCAAAATAATTCACCCCTCCACTTT. Its protein is CASSQNNSPLHF. V and J are TRBV28 and TRBJ1-6; D is unclear. V lost 5 bases to trimming and J lost 5 bases, with 4 bases between them. The CDR3 has 12 amino acids. Germline loops: CDR1 MDHEN, CDR2 SYDVKM.

CDR3 sequence reads: CASSLVSLPNEQFF. For the CDR3, the DNA is TGTGCCAGCAGCCTAGTGTCCCTACCCAATGAGCAGTTCTTC. This chain connects TRBV27 to TRBJ2-1; D is uncertain. V was cut by 6 bases and J by 6 bases, with 15 bases left in between. The germline V gene encodes CDR1 MNHEY and CDR2 SMNVEV (reference sequence). The CDR3 covers 14 residues.

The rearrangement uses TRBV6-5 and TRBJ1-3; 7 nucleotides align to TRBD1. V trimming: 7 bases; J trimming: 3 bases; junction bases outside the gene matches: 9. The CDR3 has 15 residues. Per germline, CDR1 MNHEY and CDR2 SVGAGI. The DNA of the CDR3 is TGTGCCAGCAACCCTTCAGGGGGAGGTGGAAACACCATATATTTT. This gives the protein CASNPSGGGGNTIYF.

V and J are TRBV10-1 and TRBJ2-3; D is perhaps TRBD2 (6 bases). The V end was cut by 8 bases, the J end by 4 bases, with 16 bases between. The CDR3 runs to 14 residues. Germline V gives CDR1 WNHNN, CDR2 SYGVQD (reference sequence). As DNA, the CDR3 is TGCGCCAGCCTAAAGGGAGGAGTCGCAGATACGCAGTATTTT. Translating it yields CASLKGGVADTQYF.

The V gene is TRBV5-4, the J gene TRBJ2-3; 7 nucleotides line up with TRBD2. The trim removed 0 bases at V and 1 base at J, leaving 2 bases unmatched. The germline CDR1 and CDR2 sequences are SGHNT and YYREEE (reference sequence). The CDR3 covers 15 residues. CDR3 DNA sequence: TGTGCCAGCAGCTTGGGCCGGGAGGGCACAGATACGCAGTATTTT. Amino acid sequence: CASSLGREGTDTQYF.

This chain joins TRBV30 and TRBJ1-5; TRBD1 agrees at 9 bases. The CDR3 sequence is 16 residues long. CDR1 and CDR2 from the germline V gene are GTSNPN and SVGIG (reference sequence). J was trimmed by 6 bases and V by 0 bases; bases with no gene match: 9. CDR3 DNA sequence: TGTGCCTGGAGTGTAAGTCCCGGGACAGGGTCTCAGCCCCAGCATTTT. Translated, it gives CAWSVSPGTGSQPQHF. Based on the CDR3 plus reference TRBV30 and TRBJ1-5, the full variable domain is SQTIHQWPATLVQPVGSPLSLECTVEGTSNPNLYWYRQAAGRGLQLLFYSVGIGQISSEVPQNLSASRPQDRQFILSSKKLLLSDSGFYLCAWSVSPGTGSQPQHFGDGTRLSIL.

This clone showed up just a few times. The CDR3 loop is CASLAGPTSDEQYF. CDR3 sequence (DNA): TGCGCCAGCTTAGCAGGGCCTACATCGGACGAGCAGTACTTC. V usage is TRBV5-1 and J usage is TRBJ2-7, with a weak D call TRBD1 (5 bases). Germline-derived CDR1 and CDR2 are SGHRS and YFSETQ. There are 14 residues in the CDR3. V lost 7 bases to trimming and J lost 5 bases, with 19 bases between them.

CDR3 region: CASSPNSGGSGYNEQFF. In DNA form, the CDR3 reads TGTGCCAGCAGCCCAAATAGCGGGGGTAGTGGCTACAATGAGCAGTTCTTC. The chain uses TRBV11-2 and TRBJ2-1, with 9 bases that match TRBD2. The trim removed 5 bases at V and 3 bases at J, leaving 11 bases unmatched. This CDR3 region has 17 residues. Germline loops: CDR1 SGHAT, CDR2 FQNNGV.

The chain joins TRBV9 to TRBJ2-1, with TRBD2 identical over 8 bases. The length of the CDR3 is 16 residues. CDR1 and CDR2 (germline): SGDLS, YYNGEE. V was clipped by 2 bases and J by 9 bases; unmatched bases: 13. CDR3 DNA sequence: TGTGCCAGCAGCGTTAGCGGGACCATAGAATTGGGTGAGCAGTTCTTC. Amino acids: CASSVSGTIELGEQFF.

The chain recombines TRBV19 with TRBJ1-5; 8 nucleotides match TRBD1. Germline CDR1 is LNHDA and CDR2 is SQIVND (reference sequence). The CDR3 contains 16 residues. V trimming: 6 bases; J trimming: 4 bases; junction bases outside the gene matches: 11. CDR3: CASRGGGTGGNQPQHF. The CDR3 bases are TGTGCCAGTAGGGGAGGGGGTACAGGGGGAAATCAGCCCCAGCATTTT.

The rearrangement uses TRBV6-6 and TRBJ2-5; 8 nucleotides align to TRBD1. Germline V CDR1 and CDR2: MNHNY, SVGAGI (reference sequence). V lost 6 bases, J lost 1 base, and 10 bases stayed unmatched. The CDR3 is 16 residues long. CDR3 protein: CASSQGQAIFQETQYF. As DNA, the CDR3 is TGTGCCAGCAGCCAGGGACAGGCTATCTTCCAAGAGACCCAGTACTTC.

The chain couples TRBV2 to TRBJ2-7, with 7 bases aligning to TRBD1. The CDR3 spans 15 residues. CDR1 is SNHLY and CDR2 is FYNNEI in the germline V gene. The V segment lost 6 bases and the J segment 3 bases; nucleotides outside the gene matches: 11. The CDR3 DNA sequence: TGTGCCAGCAGGGTCGAGGGGGCGAGCAACTACGAGCAGTACTTC. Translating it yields CASRVEGASNYEQYF.

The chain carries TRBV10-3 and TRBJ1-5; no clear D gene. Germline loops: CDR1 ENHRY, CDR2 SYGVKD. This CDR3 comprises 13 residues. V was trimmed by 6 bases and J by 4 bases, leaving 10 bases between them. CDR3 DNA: TGTGCCATCAGGGCCCTTACAAATCAGCCCCAGCATTTT. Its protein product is CAIRALTNQPQHF.

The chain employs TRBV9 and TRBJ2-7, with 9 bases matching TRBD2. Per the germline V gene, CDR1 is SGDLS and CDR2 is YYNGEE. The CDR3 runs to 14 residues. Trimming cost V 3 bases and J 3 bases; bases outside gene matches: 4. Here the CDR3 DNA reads TGTGCCAGCAGCGCCGGACTAGCGTTCTACGAGCAGTACTTC. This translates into CASSAGLAFYEQYF.

The CDR3 sequence is CASSFSYTEAFF. The CDR3 region has the DNA TGTGCCAGCAGCTTTTCCTACACTGAAGCTTTCTTT. The genes are TRBV11-2 and TRBJ1-1; D ambiguous. The CDR3 loop spans 12 amino acids. Germline V gene lookup returns CDR1 SGHAT and CDR2 FQNNGV. Trimming removed 3 bases from V and 3 bases from J, with 5 bases in between.

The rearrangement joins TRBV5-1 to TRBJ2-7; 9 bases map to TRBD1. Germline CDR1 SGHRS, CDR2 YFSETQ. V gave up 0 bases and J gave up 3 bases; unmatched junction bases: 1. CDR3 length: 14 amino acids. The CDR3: CASSLGQGGYEQYF. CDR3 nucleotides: TGCGCCAGCAGCTTGGGACAGGGGGGCTACGAGCAGTACTTC.

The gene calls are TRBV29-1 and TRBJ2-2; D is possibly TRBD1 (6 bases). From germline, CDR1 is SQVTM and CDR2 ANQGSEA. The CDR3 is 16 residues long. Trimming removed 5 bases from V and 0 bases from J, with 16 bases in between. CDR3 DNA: TGCAGCGTTTTTTTACTGAGGGGGACGAACACCGGGGAGCTGTTTTTT. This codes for CSVFLLRGTNTGELFF.

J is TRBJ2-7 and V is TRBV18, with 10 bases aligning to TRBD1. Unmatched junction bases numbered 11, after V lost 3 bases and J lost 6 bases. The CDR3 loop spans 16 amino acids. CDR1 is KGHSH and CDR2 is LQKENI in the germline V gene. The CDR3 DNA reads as TGTGCCAGCTCACCGCAAACCGGGACAGGGGTTCGCGAGCAGTACTTC. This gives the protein CASSPQTGTGVREQYF.

The CDR3: CASRGDYGYTF. CDR3 bases: TGTGCCAGCAGGGGCGACTATGGCTACACCTTC. The rearrangement links TRBV25-1 to TRBJ1-2; D unclear. Trimming removed 6 bases from V and 3 bases from J, with 5 bases in between. CDR3 length: 11 amino acids. Germline assignment: CDR1 MGHDK and CDR2 SYGVNS.

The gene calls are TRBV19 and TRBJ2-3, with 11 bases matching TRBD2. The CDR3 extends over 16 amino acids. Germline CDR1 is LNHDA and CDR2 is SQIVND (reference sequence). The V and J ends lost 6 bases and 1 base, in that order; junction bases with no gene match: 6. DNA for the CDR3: TGTGCCAGTAGCCCTCTACTAGCGGGAGGCACAGATACGCAGTATTTT. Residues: CASSPLLAGGTDTQYF.

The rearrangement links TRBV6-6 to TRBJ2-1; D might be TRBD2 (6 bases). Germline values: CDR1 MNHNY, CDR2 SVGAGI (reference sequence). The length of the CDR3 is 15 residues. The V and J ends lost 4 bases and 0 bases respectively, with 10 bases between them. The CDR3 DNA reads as TGTGCCAGCAGTTCGACTAGGAACTCCTACAATGAGCAGTTCTTC. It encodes CASSSTRNSYNEQFF.

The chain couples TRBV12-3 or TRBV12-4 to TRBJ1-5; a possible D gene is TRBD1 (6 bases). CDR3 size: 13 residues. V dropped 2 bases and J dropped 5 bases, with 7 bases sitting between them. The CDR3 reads CASSLKGDQPQHF. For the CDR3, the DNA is TGTGCCAGCAGTTTAAAGGGGGATCAGCCCCAGCATTTT.

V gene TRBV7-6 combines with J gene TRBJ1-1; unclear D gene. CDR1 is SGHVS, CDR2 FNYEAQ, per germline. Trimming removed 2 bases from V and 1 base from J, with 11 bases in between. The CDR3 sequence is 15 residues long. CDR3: CASSLYGRPNTEAFF. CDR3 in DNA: TGTGCCAGCAGCTTATACGGGAGACCGAACACTGAAGCTTTCTTT.

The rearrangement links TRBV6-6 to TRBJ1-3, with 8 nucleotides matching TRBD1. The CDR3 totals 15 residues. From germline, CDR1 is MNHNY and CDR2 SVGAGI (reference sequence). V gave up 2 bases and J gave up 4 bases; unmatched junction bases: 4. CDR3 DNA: TGTGCCAGCAGTTACCCGGGGACAGGAGGAAACACCATATATTTT. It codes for CASSYPGTGGNTIYF.

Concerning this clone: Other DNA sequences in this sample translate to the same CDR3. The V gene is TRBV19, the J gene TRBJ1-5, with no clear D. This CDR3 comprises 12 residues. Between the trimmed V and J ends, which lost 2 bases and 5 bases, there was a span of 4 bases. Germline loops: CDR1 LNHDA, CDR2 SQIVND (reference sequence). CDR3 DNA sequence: TGTGCCAGTAGTATATCGTATCAGCCCCAGCATTTT. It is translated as CASSISYQPQHF. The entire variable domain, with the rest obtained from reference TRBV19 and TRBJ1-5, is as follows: DGGITQSPKYLFRKEGQNVTLSCEQNLNHDAMYWYRQDPGQGLRLIYYSQIVNDFQKGDIAEGYSVSREKKESFPLTVTSAQKNPTAFYLCASSISYQPQHFGDGTRLSIL.

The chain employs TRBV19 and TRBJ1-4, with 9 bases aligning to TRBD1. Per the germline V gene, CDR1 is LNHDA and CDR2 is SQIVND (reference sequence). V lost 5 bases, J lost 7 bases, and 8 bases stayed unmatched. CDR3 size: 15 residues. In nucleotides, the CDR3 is TGTGCCAGTAGTCGGACAGGGGTCCGAGGTGAAAAACTGTTTTTT. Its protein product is CASSRTGVRGEKLFF.

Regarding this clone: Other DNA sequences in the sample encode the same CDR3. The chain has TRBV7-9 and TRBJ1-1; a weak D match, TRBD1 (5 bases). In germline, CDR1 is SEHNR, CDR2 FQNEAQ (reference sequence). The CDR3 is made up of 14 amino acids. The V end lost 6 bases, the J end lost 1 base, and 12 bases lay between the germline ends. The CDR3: CASRLGQGNTEAFF. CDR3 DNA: TGTGCCAGCAGGTTGGGGCAGGGGAACACTGAAGCTTTCTTT.

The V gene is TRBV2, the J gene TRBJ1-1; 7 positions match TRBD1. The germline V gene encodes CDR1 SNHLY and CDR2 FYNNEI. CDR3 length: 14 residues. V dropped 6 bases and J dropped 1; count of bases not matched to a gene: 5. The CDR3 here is CASRIQGTNTEAFF. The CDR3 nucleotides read TGTGCCAGCAGGATACAGGGGACGAACACTGAAGCTTTCTTT. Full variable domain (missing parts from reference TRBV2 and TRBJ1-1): EPEVTQTPSHQVTQMGQEVILRCVPISNHLYFYWYRQILGQKVEFLVSFYNNEISEKSEIFDDQFSVERPDGSNFTLKIRSTKLEDSAMYFCASRIQGTNTEAFFGQGTRLTVV.